The clone carrying this TCR beta chain was seen ten or more times. Its antigen is currently unknown. This sample is part of a study of tumor-infiltrating lymphocytes in primary liver carcinoma. About the study: There were roughly 3.65 to 7.5 million productive TCRbeta reads per sample, a yield similar across tissue types. Notes on the study in general: Tumor specimens were characterized by a significantly higher top-250-clone fraction than blood (p = 0.039).

TCR beta cDNA was prepared out of 500 ng total RNA by means of a constant-region primer. A slightly modified ARM-PCR protocol with three nested multiplex PCR rounds produced these TCR beta libraries. TCRdb re-derived calls from the multiplex PCR reads in MiXCR, one entry per CDR3 protein. The table has 95,000 to 100,000 distinct CDR3 sequences, around 73% seen once. From unsorted bulk tissue weighing roughly 18-30 mg, DNA and RNA were co-extracted. Resection treated the patients' primary liver carcinoma. Enrolled patients were chronically infected with HBV and treatment-naive. Sequencing input: liver tumor tissue from sampling region 2. Subset: tumor region T2, inferior pole. This TCR was sampled from a woman aged 55 to 70 with primary liver carcinoma and hepatitis B virus infection.

CDR3 protein: CASSLGGVYNEQFF. CDR3 nucleotides: TGCGCCAGCAGCTTGGGAGGAGTTTACAATGAGCAGTTCTTC. This rearrangement joins TRBV5-1 to TRBJ2-1; no clear D gene. Germline V gene sequence: CDR1 SGHRS, CDR2 YFSETQ. The CDR3 is 14 amino acids. Trimming stripped 0 bases from V and 4 bases from J, with 8 bases between.